This is a list of T cell receptor beta chains from one sample in a study of read filtering for tumor transcriptome and immune sequencing. Each CDR3 protein is one row after TCRdb ran MiXCR on the reads. The top ten clones hold roughly 17% of a sample with tens of thousands of distinct CDR3 sequences, 15% to 20% of them seen once. Input material: a population of CD138-negative cells sorted from bone marrow. Receptor source: a donor over 35 with multiple myeloma. The CDR3 runs from the conserved cysteine through the conserved F or W. Fields, in order: D gene, clone size, J gene, V gene, CDR3 protein, CDR3 DNA. A D gene is named only where the DNA matches it firmly. Not every row has a clone size; where given, it reads once, few, many or a size class.

NA many TRBJ2-7 TRBV4-1 CASSPDPINEQYF TGCGCCAGCAGCCCCGACCCTATAAACGAGCAGTACTTC
NA NA TRBJ2-1 TRBV7-9 CASSPGYPSYHEQFF TGTGCCAGCAGCCCGGGATACCCCTCCTACCATGAGCAGTTCTTC
NA many TRBJ1-1 TRBV28 CASSLIPEDAFF TGTGCCAGCAGTTTAATCCCCGAGGACGCTTTCTTT
NA many TRBJ1-3 TRBV20-1 CSARLLEQSGNTIYF TGCAGTGCCCGGCTTCTCGAACAGTCTGGAAACACCATATATTTT
TRBD2 many TRBJ2-5 TRBV20-1 CSARGGGLGTQYF TGCAGTGCTAGAGGGGGAGGGTTGGGGACCCAGTACTTC
NA medium-sized TRBJ2-2 TRBV6-2/TRBV6-3 CASSRWTVDGELFF TGTGCCAGCAGCCGATGGACAGTTGACGGGGAGCTGTTTTTT
TRBD1 many TRBJ2-7 TRBV6-5 CASSNAFPRGREEVYEQYF TGTGCCAGCAGTAATGCATTCCCCAGGGGGCGAGAAGAAGTTTACGAGCAGTACTTC
NA NA TRBJ2-2 TRBV7-6 CASSLVWTSGELFF TGTGCCAGCAGCTTGGTTTGGACCTCCGGGGAGCTGTTTTTT
TRBD1 NA TRBJ1-2 TRBV14 CASSQDPGDRGGYTF TGTGCCAGCAGCCAAGACCCGGGGGACAGAGGTGGCTACACCTTC
NA many TRBJ2-7 TRBV6-5 CASSAGGSYEQYF TGTGCCAGCAGCGCCGGGGGCTCCTACGAGCAGTACTTC